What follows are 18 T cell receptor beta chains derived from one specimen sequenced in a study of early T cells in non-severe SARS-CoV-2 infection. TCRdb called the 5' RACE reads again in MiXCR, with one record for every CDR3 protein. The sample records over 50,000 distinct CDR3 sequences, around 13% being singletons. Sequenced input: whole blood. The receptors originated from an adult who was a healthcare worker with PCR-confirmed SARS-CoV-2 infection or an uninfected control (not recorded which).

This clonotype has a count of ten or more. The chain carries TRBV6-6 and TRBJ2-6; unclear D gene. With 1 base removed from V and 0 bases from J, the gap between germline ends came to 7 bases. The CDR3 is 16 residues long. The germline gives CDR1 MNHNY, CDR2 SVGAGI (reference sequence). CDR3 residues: CASSYYGGSGANVLTF. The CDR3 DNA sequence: TGTGCCAGCAGTTACTACGGCGGCTCTGGGGCCAACGTCCTGACTTTC.

The CDR3 reads CATMTTGPSNQPQHF. The CDR3 DNA follows: TGTGCCACGATGACGACAGGGCCCAGCAATCAGCCCCAGCATTTT. The chain carries TRBV10-3 and TRBJ1-5, with 7 bases matching TRBD1. CDR1 and CDR2 (germline): ENHRY, SYGVKD. The CDR3 totals 15 residues. The ends lost 10 bases at V and 1 base at J; junction bases unmatched: 10.

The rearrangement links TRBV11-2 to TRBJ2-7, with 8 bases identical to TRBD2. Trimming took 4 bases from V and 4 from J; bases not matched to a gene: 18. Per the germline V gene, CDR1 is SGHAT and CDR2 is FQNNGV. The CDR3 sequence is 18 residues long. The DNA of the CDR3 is TGTGCCAGCAGCTCAAAGACGGGGCCGGGACTAGGAAATTACGAGCAGTACTTC. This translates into CASSSKTGPGLGNYEQYF.

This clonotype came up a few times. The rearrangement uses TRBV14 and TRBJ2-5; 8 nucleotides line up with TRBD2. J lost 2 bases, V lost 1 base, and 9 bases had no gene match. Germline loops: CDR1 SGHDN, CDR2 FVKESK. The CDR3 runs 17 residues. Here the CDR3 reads CASSQAIRTSRQETQYF. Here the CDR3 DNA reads TGTGCCAGCAGCCAAGCTATAAGGACTAGCCGACAAGAGACCCAGTACTTC.

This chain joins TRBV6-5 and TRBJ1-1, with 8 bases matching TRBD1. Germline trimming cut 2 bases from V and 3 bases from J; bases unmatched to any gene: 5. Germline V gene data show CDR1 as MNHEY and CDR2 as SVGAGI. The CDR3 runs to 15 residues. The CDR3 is CASSYDRGYDTEAFF. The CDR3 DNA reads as TGTGCCAGCAGTTACGACAGGGGATATGACACTGAAGCTTTCTTT.

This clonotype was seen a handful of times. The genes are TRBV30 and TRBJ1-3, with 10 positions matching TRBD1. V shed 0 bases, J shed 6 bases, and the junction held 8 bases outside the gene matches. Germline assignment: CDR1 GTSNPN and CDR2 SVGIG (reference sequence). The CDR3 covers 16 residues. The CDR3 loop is CAWSVPGQGLENTIYF. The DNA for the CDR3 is TGTGCCTGGAGTGTACCGGGACAGGGGCTCGAAAACACCATATATTTT.

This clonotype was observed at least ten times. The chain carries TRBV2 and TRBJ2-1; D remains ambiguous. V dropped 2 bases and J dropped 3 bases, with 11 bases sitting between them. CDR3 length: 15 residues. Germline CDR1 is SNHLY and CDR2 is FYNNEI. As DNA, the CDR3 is TGTGCCAGCAGTGAACTGGTTGCGAACTACAATGAGCAGTTCTTC. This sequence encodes CASSELVANYNEQFF.

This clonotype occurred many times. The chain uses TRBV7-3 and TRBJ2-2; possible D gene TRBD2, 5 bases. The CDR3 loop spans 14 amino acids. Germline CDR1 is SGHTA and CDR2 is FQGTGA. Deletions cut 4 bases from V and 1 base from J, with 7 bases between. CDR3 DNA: TGTGCCAGCAGCTCCCGGGAGAACACCGGGGAGCTGTTTTTT. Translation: CASSSRENTGELFF.

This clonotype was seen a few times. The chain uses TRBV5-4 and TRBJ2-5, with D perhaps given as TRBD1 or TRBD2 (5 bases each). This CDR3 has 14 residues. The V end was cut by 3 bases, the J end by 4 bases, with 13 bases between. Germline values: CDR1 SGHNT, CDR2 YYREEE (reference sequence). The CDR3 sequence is CASSSGIGVETQYF. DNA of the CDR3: TGTGCCAGCAGCTCGGGAATAGGGGTAGAGACCCAGTACTTC. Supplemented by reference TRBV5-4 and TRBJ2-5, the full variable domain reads ETGVTQSPTHLIKTRGQQVTLRCSSQSGHNTVSWYQQALGQGPQFIFQYYREEENGRGNFPPRFSGLQFPNYSSELNVNALELDDSALYLCASSSGIGVETQYFGPGTRLLVL.

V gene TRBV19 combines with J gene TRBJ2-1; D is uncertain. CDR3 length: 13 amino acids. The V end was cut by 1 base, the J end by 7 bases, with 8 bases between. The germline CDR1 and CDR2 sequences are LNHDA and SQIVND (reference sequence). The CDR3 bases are TGTGCCAGTAGTATAGTATCCCTGAATGAGCAGTTCTTC. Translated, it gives CASSIVSLNEQFF. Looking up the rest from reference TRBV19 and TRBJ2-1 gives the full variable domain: DGGITQSPKYLFRKEGQNVTLSCEQNLNHDAMYWYRQDPGQGLRLIYYSQIVNDFQKGDIAEGYSVSREKKESFPLTVTSAQKNPTAFYLCASSIVSLNEQFFGPGTRLTVL.

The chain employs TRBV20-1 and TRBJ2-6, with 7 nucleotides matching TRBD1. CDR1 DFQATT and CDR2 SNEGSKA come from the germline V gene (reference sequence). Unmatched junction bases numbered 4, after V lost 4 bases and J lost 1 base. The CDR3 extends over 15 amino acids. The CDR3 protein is CSAISGGSGANVLTF. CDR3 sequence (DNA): TGCAGTGCTATCTCAGGGGGTTCTGGGGCCAACGTCCTGACTTTC.

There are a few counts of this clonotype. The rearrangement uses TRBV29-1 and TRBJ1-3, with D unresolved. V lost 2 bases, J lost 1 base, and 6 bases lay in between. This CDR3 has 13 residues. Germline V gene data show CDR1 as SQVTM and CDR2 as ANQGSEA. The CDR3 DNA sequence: TGCAGCGTTGAAAGCAATTCTGGAAACACCATATATTTT. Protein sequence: CSVESNSGNTIYF.

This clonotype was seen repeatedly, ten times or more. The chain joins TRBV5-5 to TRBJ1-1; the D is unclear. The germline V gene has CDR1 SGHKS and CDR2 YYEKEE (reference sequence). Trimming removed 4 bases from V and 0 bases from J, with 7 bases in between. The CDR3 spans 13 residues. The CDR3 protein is CASSPFLNTEAFF. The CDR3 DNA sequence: TGTGCCAGCAGCCCCTTCCTGAACACTGAAGCTTTCTTT.

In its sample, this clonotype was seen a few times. CDR3 DNA: TGTGCCACCCATGCGCCCCATCGGGACAATGAGCAGTTCTTC. Amino acids: CATHAPHRDNEQFF. The J gene is TRBJ2-1, the V gene TRBV16; D unresolved. The CDR3 is 14 amino acids. The germline V gene encodes CDR1 KGHSY and CDR2 FQNENV. The V gene lost 10 bases and the J gene lost 5 bases, with 18 bases spanning the gap.

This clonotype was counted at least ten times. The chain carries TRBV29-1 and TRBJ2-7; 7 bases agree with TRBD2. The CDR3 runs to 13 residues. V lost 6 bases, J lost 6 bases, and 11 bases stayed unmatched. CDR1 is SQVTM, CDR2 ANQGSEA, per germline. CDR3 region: CSVRGGRVVEQYF. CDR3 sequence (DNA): TGCAGCGTGCGAGGCGGGAGAGTAGTCGAGCAGTACTTC.

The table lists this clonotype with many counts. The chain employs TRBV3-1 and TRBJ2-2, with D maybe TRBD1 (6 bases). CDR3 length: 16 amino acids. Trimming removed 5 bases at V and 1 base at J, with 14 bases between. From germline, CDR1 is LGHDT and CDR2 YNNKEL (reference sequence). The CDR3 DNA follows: TGTGCCAGCAGCTCCGCTACGGGACAGAACACCGGGGAGCTGTTTTTT. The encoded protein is CASSSATGQNTGELFF.

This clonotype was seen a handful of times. The CDR3 region has the DNA TGTGCCAGCAGTCGTGACAGGGGTCGCTCACCCCTCCACTTT. This encodes CASSRDRGRSPLHF. The rearrangement joins TRBV6-2 or TRBV6-3 to TRBJ1-6, with 8 bases aligning to TRBD1. Trimming removed 5 bases from V and 10 bases from J; junction bases left unmatched: 7. Germline CDR1 is MNHEY and CDR2 is SVGEGT. The CDR3 has 14 amino acids.

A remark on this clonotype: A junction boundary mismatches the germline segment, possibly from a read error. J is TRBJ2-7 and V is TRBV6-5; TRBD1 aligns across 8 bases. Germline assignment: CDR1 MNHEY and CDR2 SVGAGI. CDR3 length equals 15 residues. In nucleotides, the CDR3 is TGTGCCAGCAGTATGGCCGATTCCTACAGGGGGAATCTTAACTTC. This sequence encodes CASSMADSYRGNLNF.